The present T cell receptor beta chain was sequenced within a study of blood T cell repertoires in COVID-19. V gave up 6 bases and J gave up 5 bases; unmatched junction bases: 11. Germline V gene lookup returns CDR1 LNHDA and CDR2 SQIVND (reference sequence). CDR3 length equals 16 residues. Repertoires were generated with immunoSEQ multiplex PCR, while TCRdb's copy carries only in-frame clones and drops some. The data contain 350,000 to 400,000 clones, 87% of them singletons. Sequenced: PBMCs or T cells enriched from blood (not recorded which). V usage is TRBV19 and J usage is TRBJ2-1; 9 nucleotides agree with TRBD1. The sequence derives from a middle-aged man in a cohort exposed to, infected with or recovered from COVID-19 (not recorded which). CDR3 DNA sequence: TGTGCCAGTAGAACGAGAAAACAGGGGGCGCACAATGAGCAGTTCTTC. Translation gives CASRTRKQGAHNEQFF.